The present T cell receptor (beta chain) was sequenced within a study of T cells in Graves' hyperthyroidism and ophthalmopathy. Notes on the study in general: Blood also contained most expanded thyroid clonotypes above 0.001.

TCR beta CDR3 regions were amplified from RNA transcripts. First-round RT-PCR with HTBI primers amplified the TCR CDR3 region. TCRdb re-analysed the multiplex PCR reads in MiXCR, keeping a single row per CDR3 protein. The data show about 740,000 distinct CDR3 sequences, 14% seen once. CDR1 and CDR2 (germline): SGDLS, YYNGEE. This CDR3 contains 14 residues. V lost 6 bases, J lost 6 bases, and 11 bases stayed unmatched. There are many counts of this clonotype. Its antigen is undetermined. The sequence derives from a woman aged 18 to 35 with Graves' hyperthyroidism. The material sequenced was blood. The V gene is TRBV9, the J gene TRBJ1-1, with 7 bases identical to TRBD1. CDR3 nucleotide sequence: TGTGCCAGCAACCCGACAGGGACTTACCCTGAAGCTTTCTTT. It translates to CASNPTGTYPEAFF.